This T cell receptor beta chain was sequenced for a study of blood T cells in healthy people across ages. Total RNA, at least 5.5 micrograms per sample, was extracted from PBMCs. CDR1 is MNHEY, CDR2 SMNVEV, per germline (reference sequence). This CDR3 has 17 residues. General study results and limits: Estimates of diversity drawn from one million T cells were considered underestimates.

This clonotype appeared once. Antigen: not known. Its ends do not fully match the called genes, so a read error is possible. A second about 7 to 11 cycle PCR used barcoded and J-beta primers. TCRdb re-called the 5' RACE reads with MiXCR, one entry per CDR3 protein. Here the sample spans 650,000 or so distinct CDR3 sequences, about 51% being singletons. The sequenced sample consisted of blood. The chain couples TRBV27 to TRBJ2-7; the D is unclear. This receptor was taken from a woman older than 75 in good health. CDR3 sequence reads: CAGSSDRVGSRAYEQYF. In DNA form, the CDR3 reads TGTGCCGGCAGTTCGGACCGGGTAGGATCTCGTGCCTACGAGCAGTACTTC.